This TCR beta chain was obtained from a study of T cells in Graves' hyperthyroidism and ophthalmopathy. Turning to the study itself: Sampling of peripheral blood happened at initial diagnosis, prior to any treatment.

RNA transcripts served as the template for amplifying TCR beta CDR3 regions. With the HTBI primer set, the TCR CDR3 went through a first round of RT-PCR. TCRdb reanalysed the multiplex PCR reads using MiXCR and keeps one entry per CDR3 protein. The table includes about 480,000 distinct CDR3 sequences, around 24% detected once. With V trimmed by 2 bases and J by 1 base, 11 bases remained unmatched. The length of the CDR3 is 17 residues. The germline CDR1 and CDR2 sequences are LGHNT and FRNRAP. Sequenced: blood. The receptor comes from a woman aged 30 to 39 with Graves' ophthalmopathy. The chain recombines TRBV12-5 with TRBJ2-7; 7 bases map to TRBD1. The CDR3 nucleotides read TGTGCTAGTGGTTTGCGCCACTTGGGACAGCCATCCTACGAGCAGTACTTC. This gives the protein CASGLRHLGQPSYEQYF.